This T cell receptor beta chain was identified in a study of PD-1 blockade in classical Hodgkin lymphoma. Study-wide points: Compared with baseline, CD4+ but not CD8+ TCR diversity had risen significantly by C4D1. At baseline, newly diagnosed patients reportedly showed less TCR diversity than healthy donors.

With regard to this clone: Its antigen is as yet unknown.

As for time point: cycle 4 day 1 (C4D1), after five to seven weeks of nivolumab. Brentuximab vedotin exposure varied, and every patient relapsed after autologous stem cell transplantation. Each best response was a complete response, a partial response or progressive disease. This CDR3 has 14 amino acids. Trimming left V 0 bases short and J 3 bases short, with 9 bases between. Germline V lookup: CDR1 SQVTM, CDR2 ANQGSEA. Data came from immunoSEQ multiplex PCR; TCRdb stores just in-frame clones and leaves some out. Altogether 35,000 to 50,000 clones are present, nearly 70% being singletons, with the ten largest covering approximately 2.5%.

The sample here was peripheral blood mononuclear cells (PBMCs), taken before the fourth cycle of nivolumab. The rearrangement joins TRBV29-1 to TRBJ2-1, with TRBD1 as a possible D gene (6 bases). The sequence was obtained from a human donor with classical Hodgkin lymphoma. The CDR3 DNA follows: TGCAGCGTTGAAGACAGGGGTAGCTACAATGAGCAGTTCTTC. Residues: CSVEDRGSYNEQFF.